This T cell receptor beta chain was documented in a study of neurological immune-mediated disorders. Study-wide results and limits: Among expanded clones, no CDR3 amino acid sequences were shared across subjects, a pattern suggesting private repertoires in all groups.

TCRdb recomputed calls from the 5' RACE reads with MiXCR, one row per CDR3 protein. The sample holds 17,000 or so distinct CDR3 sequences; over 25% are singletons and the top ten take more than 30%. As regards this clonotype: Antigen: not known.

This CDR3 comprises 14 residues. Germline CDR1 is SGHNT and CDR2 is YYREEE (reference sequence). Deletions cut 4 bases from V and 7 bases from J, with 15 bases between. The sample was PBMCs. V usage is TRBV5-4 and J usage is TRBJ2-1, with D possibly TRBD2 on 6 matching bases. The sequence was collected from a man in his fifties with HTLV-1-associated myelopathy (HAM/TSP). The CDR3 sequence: CASSARLVGNEQFF. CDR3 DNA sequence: TGTGCCAGCAGCGCCCGACTAGTAGGGAATGAGCAGTTCTTC.